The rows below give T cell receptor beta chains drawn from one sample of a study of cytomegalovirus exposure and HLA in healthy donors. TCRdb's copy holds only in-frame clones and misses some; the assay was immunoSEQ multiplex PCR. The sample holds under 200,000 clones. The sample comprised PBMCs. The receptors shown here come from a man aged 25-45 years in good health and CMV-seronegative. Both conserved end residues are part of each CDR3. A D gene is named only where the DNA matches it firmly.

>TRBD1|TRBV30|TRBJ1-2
TGTGCCTGGACTAGGACAGGAACGTATGGCTACACCTTC
CAWTRTGTYGYTF
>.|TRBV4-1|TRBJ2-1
TGCGCCAGCAGCCAAGGCGGGGATTACAATGAGCAGTTCTTC
CASSQGGDYNEQFF
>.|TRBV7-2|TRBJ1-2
TGTGCCAGCAGCATAGGGCTTAGCGGTGGCTACACCTTC
CASSIGLSGGYTF
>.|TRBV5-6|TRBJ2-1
TGTGCCAGCAGCTTCGGAGCGGTCGACAATGAGCAGTTCTTC
CASSFGAVDNEQFF
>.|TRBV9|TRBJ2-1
TGTGCCAGCAGCGGCGGACTCGACAATGAGCAGTTCTTC
CASSGGLDNEQFF
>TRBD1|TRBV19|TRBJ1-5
TGTGCCAGTAGTATTACAGGGGGCAATCAGCCCCAGCATTTT
CASSITGGNQPQHF
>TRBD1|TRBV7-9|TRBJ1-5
TGTGCCAGCAGCCCCGGGACAGGGGGGTTCAATCAGCCCCAGCATTTT
CASSPGTGGFNQPQHF
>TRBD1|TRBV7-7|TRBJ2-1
TGTGCCAGCAGCTTAGGGACAGGCTCCTACAATGAGCAGTTCTTC
CASSLGTGSYNEQFF
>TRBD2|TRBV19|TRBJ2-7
TGTGCCAGTAGTATAACTCTAGCGGGAGTCGAGCAGTACTTC
CASSITLAGVEQYF
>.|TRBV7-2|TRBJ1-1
TGTGCCAGCAGCTTAGTGGTCAGGGCCCCTGAAGCTTTCTTT
CASSLVVRAPEAFF
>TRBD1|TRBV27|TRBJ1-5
TGTGCCAGCAGTTTGACAGGGACTCAGCCCCAGCATTTT
CASSLTGTQPQHF
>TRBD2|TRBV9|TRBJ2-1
TGTGCCAGCAGCGTAGGGTCTAGCGGGCACAATGAGCAGTTCTTC
CASSVGSSGHNEQFF
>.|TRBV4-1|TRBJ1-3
TGCGCCAGCAGCCAAGGGAGTGCCGCTGGAAACACCATATATTTT
CASSQGSAAGNTIYF
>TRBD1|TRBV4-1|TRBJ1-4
TGCGCCAGCAGCCAAGGGGGGGAGCGGGGGACAGTATATGAAAAACTGTTTTTT
CASSQGGERGTVYEKLFF
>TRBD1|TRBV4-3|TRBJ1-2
TGCGCCAGCAGCCAAGACGGCTCGGGACAGTGGGGCTATGGCTACACCTTC
CASSQDGSGQWGYGYTF
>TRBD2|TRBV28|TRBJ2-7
TGTGCCAGCAGTTTCCCCATCGGGGGGACCTCCTACGAGCAGTACTTC
CASSFPIGGTSYEQYF
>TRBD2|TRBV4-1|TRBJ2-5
TGCGCCAGCAGCCAAGAGACCGGCGGGAGACAAGAGACCCAGTACTTC
CASSQETGGRQETQYF
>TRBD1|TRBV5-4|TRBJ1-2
TGTGCCAGCAGCTCCTCTTTACAGGGGAACTATGGCTACACCTTC
CASSSSLQGNYGYTF
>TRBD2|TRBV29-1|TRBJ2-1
TGCAGCGTGGTTAGGACTAGCGGGGGGAGGGGTGAGCAGTTCTTC
CSVVRTSGGRGEQFF
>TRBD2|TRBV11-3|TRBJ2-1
TGTGCCAGCAGCTTTACAGCGGGAGGGCCCTACAATGAGCAGTTCTTC
CASSFTAGGPYNEQFF
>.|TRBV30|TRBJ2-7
TGTGCCTGGAGTCTAGGACCCGGGGTGCTCTCCTACGAGCAGTACTTC
CAWSLGPGVLSYEQYF
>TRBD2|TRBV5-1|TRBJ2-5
TGCGCCAGCAGCGGGACTAGCCAAGAGACCCAGTACTTC
CASSGTSQETQYF
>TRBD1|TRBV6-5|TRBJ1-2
TGTGCCAGCAGTCGACAGGGATATGGCTACACCTTC
CASSRQGYGYTF
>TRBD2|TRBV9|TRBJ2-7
TGTGCCAGCAGCCCCTGGGAGGGGCAGAACTACGAGCAGTACTTC
CASSPWEGQNYEQYF
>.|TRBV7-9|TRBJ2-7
TGTGCCAGCAGCTTGAGTAGGGGTGGATTAGGACAGAGTACCTACGAGCAGTACTTC
CASSLSRGGLGQSTYEQYF
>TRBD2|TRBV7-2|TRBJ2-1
TGTGCCAGCAGCCTCTTAGCCGGGACTAGCTACAATGAGCAGTTCTTC
CASSLLAGTSYNEQFF
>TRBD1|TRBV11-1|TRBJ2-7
TGTGCCAGCAGCTTAGCTGGGACAGGGAACTACGAGCAGTACTTC
CASSLAGTGNYEQYF
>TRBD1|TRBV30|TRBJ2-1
TGTGCCTGGAGTGTACCCGACAGGGCTTTTCGTGAGAATGAGCAGTTCTTC
CAWSVPDRAFRENEQFF
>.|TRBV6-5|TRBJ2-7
TGTGCCAGCAGCACGCGCCGGGACACAGCCTACGAGCAGTACTTC
CASSTRRDTAYEQYF
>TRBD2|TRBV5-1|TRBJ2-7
TGCGCCAGCAGCCTTAGCGGGGGAAGCGCCCACGAGCAGTACTTC
CASSLSGGSAHEQYF
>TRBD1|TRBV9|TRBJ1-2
TGTGCCAGCAGCTTATCAGAGGGGGCTCGGGGCTACACCTTC
CASSLSEGARGYTF
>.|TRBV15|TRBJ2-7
TGTGCCACCAGAGGCGGGCGGGACCCCTCCTACGAGCAGTACTTC
CATRGGRDPSYEQYF
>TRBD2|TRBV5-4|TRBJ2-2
TGTGCCAGCAGCGAGGGGACTAGCTACACCGGGGAGCTGTTTTTT
CASSEGTSYTGELFF